This T cell receptor (beta chain) came from a study of blood T cell repertoires in COVID-19. Looking at the study overall: Acute and convalescent COVID-19 samples came from the United States, Italy and Spain. Sources were T cells, B-cell-depleted T cells, or PBMCs; the material itself was cDNA or gDNA.

Trimming cost V 3 bases and J 2 bases; bases outside gene matches: 4. This CDR3 is built from 14 residues. Germline CDR1 reads GTSNPN; CDR2 reads SVGIG (reference sequence). As handled by the study authors: The authors estimated nucleated cell counts from reference gene primer amplification. Repertoires were generated with immunoSEQ multiplex PCR, while TCRdb's copy carries only in-frame clones and drops some. The V and J calls and clone size come from that table; D and trimming were worked out from the DNA. The table records 160,000 or so clones, 75% to 90% of them present only once. This chain uses TRBV30 with TRBJ1-2; the match to TRBD1 covers 9 bases. The source of this sequence is a human donor in a cohort sampled during active COVID-19. Sequenced material: peripheral blood. DNA for the CDR3: TGTGCCTGGAGCGAGGGGACAGGGAACTATGGCTACACCTTC. Amino acid sequence: CAWSEGTGNYGYTF.